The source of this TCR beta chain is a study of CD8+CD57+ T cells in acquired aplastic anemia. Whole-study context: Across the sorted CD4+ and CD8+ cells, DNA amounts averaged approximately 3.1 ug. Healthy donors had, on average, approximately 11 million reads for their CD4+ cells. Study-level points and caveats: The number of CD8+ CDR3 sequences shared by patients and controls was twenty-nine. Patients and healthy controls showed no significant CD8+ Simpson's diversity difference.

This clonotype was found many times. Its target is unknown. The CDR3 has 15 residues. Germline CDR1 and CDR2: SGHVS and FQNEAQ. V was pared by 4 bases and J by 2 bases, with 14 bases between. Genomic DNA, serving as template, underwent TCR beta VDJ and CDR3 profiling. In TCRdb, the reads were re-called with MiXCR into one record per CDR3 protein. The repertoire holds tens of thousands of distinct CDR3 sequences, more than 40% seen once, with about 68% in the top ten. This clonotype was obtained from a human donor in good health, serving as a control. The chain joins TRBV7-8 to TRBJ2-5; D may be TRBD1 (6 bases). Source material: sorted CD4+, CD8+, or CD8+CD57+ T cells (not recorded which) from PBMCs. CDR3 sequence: CASSSTEGVQETQYF. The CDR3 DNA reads TGTGCCAGCAGCTCCACCGAGGGGGTTCAAGAGACCCAGTACTTC.